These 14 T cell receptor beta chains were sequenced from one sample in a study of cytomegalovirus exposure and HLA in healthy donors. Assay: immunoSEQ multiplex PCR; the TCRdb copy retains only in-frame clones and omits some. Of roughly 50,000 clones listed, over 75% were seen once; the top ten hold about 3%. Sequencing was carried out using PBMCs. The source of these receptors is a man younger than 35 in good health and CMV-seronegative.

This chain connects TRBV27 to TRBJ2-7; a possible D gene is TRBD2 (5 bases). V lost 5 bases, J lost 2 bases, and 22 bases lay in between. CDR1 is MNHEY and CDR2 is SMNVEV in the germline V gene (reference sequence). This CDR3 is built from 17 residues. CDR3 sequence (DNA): TGTGCCAGCAGTCCAAGTTACGGGGAAATGCTCCCCTACGAGCAGTACTTC. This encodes CASSPSYGEMLPYEQYF.

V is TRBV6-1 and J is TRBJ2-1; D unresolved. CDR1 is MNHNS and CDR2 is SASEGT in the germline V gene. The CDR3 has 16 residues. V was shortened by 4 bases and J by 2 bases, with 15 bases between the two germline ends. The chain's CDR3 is CASSVDSSLTYNEQFF. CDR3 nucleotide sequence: TGTGCCAGCAGTGTCGACTCGTCACTTACCTACAATGAGCAGTTCTTC.

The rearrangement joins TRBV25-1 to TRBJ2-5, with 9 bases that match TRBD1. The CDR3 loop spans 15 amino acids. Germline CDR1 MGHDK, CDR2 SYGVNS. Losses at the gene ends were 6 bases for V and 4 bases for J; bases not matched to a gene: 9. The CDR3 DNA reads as TGTGCCAGCAGCCCCCTGGGACAGGGTGGAGAGACCCAGTACTTC. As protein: CASSPLGQGGETQYF. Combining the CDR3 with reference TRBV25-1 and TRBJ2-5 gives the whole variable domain EADIYQTPRYLVIGTGKKITLECSQTMGHDKMYWYQQDPGMELHLIHYSYGVNSTEKGDLSSESTVSRIRTEHFPLTLESARPSHTSQYLCASSPLGQGGETQYFGPGTRLLVL.

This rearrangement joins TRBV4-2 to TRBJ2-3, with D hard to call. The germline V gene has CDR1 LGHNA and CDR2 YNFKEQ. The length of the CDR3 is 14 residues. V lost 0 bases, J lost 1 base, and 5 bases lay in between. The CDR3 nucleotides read TGTGCCAGCAGCCAAGATACGGGCACAGATACGCAGTATTTT. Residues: CASSQDTGTDTQYF.

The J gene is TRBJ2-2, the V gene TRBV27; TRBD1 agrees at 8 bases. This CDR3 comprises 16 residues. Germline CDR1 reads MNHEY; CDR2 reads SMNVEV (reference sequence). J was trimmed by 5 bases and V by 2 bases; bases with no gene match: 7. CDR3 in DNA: TGTGCCAGCAGTTTAGAAGGGACAGGCCTAACCGGGGAGCTGTTTTTT. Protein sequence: CASSLEGTGLTGELFF.

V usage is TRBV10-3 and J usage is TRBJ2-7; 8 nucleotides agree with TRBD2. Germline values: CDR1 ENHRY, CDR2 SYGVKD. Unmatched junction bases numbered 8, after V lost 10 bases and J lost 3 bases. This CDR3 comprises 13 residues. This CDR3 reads CATATSGIYEQYF. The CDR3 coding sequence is TGTGCCACCGCCACTAGCGGAATCTACGAGCAGTACTTC.

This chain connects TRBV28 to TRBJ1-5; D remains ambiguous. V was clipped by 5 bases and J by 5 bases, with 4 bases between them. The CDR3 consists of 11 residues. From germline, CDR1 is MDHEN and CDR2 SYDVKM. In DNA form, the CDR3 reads TGTGCCAGCAGTCCGGATCAGCCCCAGCATTTT. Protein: CASSPDQPQHF.

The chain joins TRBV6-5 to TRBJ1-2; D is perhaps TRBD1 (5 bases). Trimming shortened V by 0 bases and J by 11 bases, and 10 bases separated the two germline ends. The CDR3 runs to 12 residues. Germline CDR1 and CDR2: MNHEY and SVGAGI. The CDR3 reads CASSYSGGRYTF. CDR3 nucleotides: TGTGCCAGCAGTTACTCCGGGGGAAGGTACACCTTC.

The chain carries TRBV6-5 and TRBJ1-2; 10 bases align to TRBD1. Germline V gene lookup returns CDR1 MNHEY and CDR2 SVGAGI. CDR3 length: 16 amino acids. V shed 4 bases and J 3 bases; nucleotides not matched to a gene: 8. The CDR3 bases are TGTGCCAGCAGTTCCCCGGGACAGGGGTACTACTATGGCTACACCTTC. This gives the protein CASSSPGQGYYYGYTF.

The CDR3 sequence is CASSLGQAKGSAAFF. The CDR3 coding sequence is TGCGCCAGCAGCCTAGGACAGGCAAAGGGTAGCGCAGCTTTCTTT. This chain joins TRBV5-1 and TRBJ1-1; 7 bases align to TRBD1. V was clipped by 4 bases and J by 10 bases; unmatched bases: 16. The CDR3 spans 15 residues. From germline, CDR1 is SGHRS and CDR2 YFSETQ.

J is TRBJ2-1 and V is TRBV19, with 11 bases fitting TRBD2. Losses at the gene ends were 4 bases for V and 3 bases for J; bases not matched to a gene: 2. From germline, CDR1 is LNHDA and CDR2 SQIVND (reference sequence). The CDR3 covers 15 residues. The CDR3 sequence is CASSTTSGSYNEQFF. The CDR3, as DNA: TGTGCCAGTAGTACCACTAGCGGGAGCTACAATGAGCAGTTCTTC. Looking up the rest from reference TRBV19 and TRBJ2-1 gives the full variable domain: DGGITQSPKYLFRKEGQNVTLSCEQNLNHDAMYWYRQDPGQGLRLIYYSQIVNDFQKGDIAEGYSVSREKKESFPLTVTSAQKNPTAFYLCASSTTSGSYNEQFFGPGTRLTVL.

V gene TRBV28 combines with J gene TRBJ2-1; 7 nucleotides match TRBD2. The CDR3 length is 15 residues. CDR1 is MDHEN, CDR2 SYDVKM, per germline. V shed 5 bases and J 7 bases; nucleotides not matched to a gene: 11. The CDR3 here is CASSQSGTSRNEQFF. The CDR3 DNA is TGTGCCAGCAGTCAGAGCGGGACGTCGAGGAATGAGCAGTTCTTC.

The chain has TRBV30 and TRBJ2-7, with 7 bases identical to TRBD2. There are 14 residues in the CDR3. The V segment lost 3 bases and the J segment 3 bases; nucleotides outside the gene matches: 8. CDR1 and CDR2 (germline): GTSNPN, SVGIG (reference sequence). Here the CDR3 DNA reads TGTGCCTGGAGAACATCAGCTAGCGGCTACGAGCAGTACTTC. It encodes CAWRTSASGYEQYF.

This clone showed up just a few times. CDR3 sequence: CAWSVERGSGYTF. CDR3 nucleotides: TGTGCCTGGAGTGTGGAAAGGGGGTCTGGCTACACCTTC. This chain uses TRBV30 with TRBJ1-2, with D perhaps matching TRBD1 (6 bases). Germline-derived CDR1 and CDR2 are GTSNPN and SVGIG (reference sequence). The CDR3 runs to 13 residues. V was cut by 0 bases and J by 7 bases, with 12 bases left in between.